What follows are 13 T cell receptor beta chains derived from one specimen sequenced in a study of T cells in Graves' hyperthyroidism and ophthalmopathy. The CDR3 regions of TCR beta were amplified from RNA transcripts. In the first-round RT-PCR of the TCR CDR3, the HTBI primer set was used. TCRdb re-called the multiplex PCR reads through MiXCR, storing one row per CDR3 protein. The sample carries hundreds of thousands of distinct CDR3 sequences, 12% to 15% recorded once. Source material: blood. The receptor set was obtained from a young woman with Graves' hyperthyroidism.

V gene TRBV28 combines with J gene TRBJ1-5; D remains ambiguous. The CDR3 is 16 amino acids. Germline CDR1 MDHEN, CDR2 SYDVKM. V shed 3 bases and J shed 4 bases, with 16 bases lying between them. This CDR3 is CASSFMDPFKNQPQHF. In DNA form, the CDR3 reads TGTGCCAGCAGTTTCATGGACCCTTTTAAAAATCAGCCCCAGCATTTT.

This clonotype has only a few counts. This chain links TRBV12-3 or TRBV12-4 with TRBJ1-2, with 9 bases matching TRBD1. V dropped 3 bases and J dropped 5; count of bases not matched to a gene: 16. The CDR3 is made up of 18 amino acids. CDR3 residues: CASSFIRPETGGKYGYTF. The CDR3 coding sequence is TGTGCCAGCAGTTTTATTCGACCCGAAACAGGGGGCAAGTATGGCTACACCTTC.

At least ten counts were recorded for this clonotype. V gene TRBV3-1 combines with J gene TRBJ2-2; D gene unclear. The germline V gene encodes CDR1 LGHDT and CDR2 YNNKEL (reference sequence). The CDR3 contains 13 residues. Trimming cost V 1 base and J 6 bases, with 6 bases left between them. This chain's CDR3 is CASSQVNPGELFF. The CDR3, as DNA: TGTGCCAGCAGCCAAGTGAATCCCGGGGAGCTGTTTTTT.

This clonotype was observed many times. V is TRBV13 and J is TRBJ1-1; 7 nucleotides align to TRBD1. This CDR3 is built from 17 residues. Per germline, CDR1 PRHDT and CDR2 FYEKMQ (reference sequence). V lost 4 bases, J lost 1 base, and 12 bases stayed unmatched. This CDR3 reads CASSSRDSVTPNTEAFF. The CDR3 DNA reads TGTGCCAGCAGCTCCCGGGACAGCGTTACTCCGAACACTGAAGCTTTCTTT.

There are many counts of this clonotype. The V and J genes are TRBV19 and TRBJ1-5; D unclear. Deletions cut 2 bases from V and 4 bases from J, with 12 bases between. The germline V gene has CDR1 LNHDA and CDR2 SQIVND (reference sequence). The CDR3 extends over 15 amino acids. CDR3 DNA sequence: TGTGCCAGTAGTATAATTCCGGAGTTGAATCAGCCCCAGCATTTT. Translated, it gives CASSIIPELNQPQHF. Looking up the rest from reference TRBV19 and TRBJ1-5 gives the full variable domain: DGGITQSPKYLFRKEGQNVTLSCEQNLNHDAMYWYRQDPGQGLRLIYYSQIVNDFQKGDIAEGYSVSREKKESFPLTVTSAQKNPTAFYLCASSIIPELNQPQHFGDGTRLSIL.

This clonotype showed up many times. This chain uses TRBV6-1 with TRBJ2-7, with 9 positions matching TRBD1. The V segment lost 5 bases and the J segment 3 bases; nucleotides outside the gene matches: 11. Germline-derived CDR1 and CDR2 are MNHNS and SASEGT. This CDR3 is built from 16 residues. This CDR3 reads CASSFPRTGAHYEQYF. CDR3 sequence (DNA): TGTGCCAGCAGTTTCCCCCGGACAGGGGCTCACTACGAGCAGTACTTC.

This clonotype was counted ten times or more. The rearrangement uses TRBV20-1 and TRBJ2-5, with 7 positions matching TRBD1. CDR3 length: 15 residues. Germline trimming cut 6 bases from V and 7 bases from J; bases unmatched to any gene: 17. Germline V gene sequence: CDR1 DFQATT, CDR2 SNEGSKA (reference sequence). The CDR3 DNA follows: TGCAGTGCGTACGACAGGCGAGGGGGCTTGTTGACCCAGTACTTC. This codes for CSAYDRRGGLLTQYF.

The chain links TRBV11-3 to TRBJ1-4, with D hard to call. Germline values: CDR1 SGHNT, CDR2 YENEEA. CDR3 size: 14 residues. Trimming stripped 2 bases from V and 7 bases from J, with 11 bases between. The CDR3 region is CASSLTTVSEKLFF. The CDR3 bases are TGTGCCAGCAGCTTAACGACCGTCAGTGAAAAACTGTTTTTT.

This clonotype was picked up many times. V and J are TRBV7-2 and TRBJ2-1; D gene unclear. V lost 1 base, J lost 5 bases, and 9 bases lay in between. Germline CDR1 and CDR2: SGHTA and FQGNSA. The CDR3 totals 14 residues. CDR3 in DNA: TGTGCCAGCAGCTTAGGCCAGGCTGACAATGAGCAGTTCTTC. Translation gives CASSLGQADNEQFF.

The gene calls are TRBV19 and TRBJ2-6; 8 nucleotides match TRBD1. The CDR3 spans 18 residues. Germline V gene lookup returns CDR1 LNHDA and CDR2 SQIVND (reference sequence). Unmatched junction bases numbered 7, after V lost 3 bases and J lost 0 bases. The CDR3 nucleotides read TGTGCCAGTAGTATGGCAGGGGGCAGCATCTCTGGGGCCAACGTCCTGACTTTC. Translated, it gives CASSMAGGSISGANVLTF.

The rearrangement links TRBV3-1 to TRBJ2-7; 9 positions match TRBD2. The CDR3 runs 15 residues. Germline V CDR1 and CDR2: LGHDT, YNNKEL (reference sequence). Losses at the gene ends were 2 bases for V and 6 bases for J; bases not matched to a gene: 8. CDR3 DNA: TGTGCCAGCAGCCAAAACGCGGGACTAGCATCCGAGCAGTACTTC. Protein: CASSQNAGLASEQYF.

This clonotype was seen a handful of times. The chain is built from TRBV9 and TRBJ2-3; 16 positions match TRBD2. CDR3 length equals 15 residues. V was pared by 4 bases and J by 6 bases, with 2 bases of the junction left unmatched. The germline V gene has CDR1 SGDLS and CDR2 YYNGEE. The CDR3 region is CASSQGLAGGDTQYF. CDR3 in DNA: TGTGCCAGCAGCCAGGGACTAGCGGGAGGGGATACGCAGTATTTT.

There are many counts of this clonotype. The chain couples TRBV11-2 to TRBJ2-5, with 8 bases fitting TRBD1. Germline V lookup: CDR1 SGHAT, CDR2 FQNNGV. This CDR3 region has 14 residues. After removal of 3 bases from V and 5 bases from J, the junction contained 5 bases not matched to a gene. The DNA for the CDR3 is TGTGCCAGCAGCTTCGCAGGGGGCGGGGAGACCCAGTACTTC. Residues: CASSFAGGGETQYF.